What follows are 5 T cell receptor beta chains derived from one specimen sequenced in a study of CD8+CD57+ T cells in acquired aplastic anemia. The TCR beta profiling, which covered VDJ combination and CDR3 sequence, was carried out using genomic DNA as the template. Using its own MiXCR run on the reads, TCRdb lists one record per CDR3 protein. The table shows 50,000 to 65,000 distinct CDR3 sequences, with less than 65% occurring only once. Sequenced: sorted CD4+, CD8+, or CD8+CD57+ T cells (not recorded which) from PBMCs. These receptors originate from a human donor in good health, serving as a control.

This clonotype qualifies as medium-sized. Here the CDR3 DNA reads TGTGCCAGTAGTATGGGTTGGGGGATCCAAGAGACCCAGTACTTC. This codes for CASSMGWGIQETQYF. This rearrangement joins TRBV19 to TRBJ2-5; D may correspond to TRBD1 or TRBD2 (5 bases each). The length of the CDR3 is 15 residues. Per germline, CDR1 LNHDA and CDR2 SQIVND (reference sequence). V lost 3 bases to trimming and J lost 1 base, with 12 bases between them. Variable domain in full (rest from reference TRBV19 and TRBJ2-5): DGGITQSPKYLFRKEGQNVTLSCEQNLNHDAMYWYRQDPGQGLRLIYYSQIVNDFQKGDIAEGYSVSREKKESFPLTVTSAQKNPTAFYLCASSMGWGIQETQYFGPGTRLLVL.

A remark on this clonotype: At one boundary the junction diverges from the germline segment, which might be a read error. J is TRBJ1-1 and V is TRBV2, with 8 bases fitting TRBD1. Germline CDR1 reads SNHLY; CDR2 reads FYNNEI. CDR3 length equals 16 residues. CDR3 region: CTSTPGQEPMNTEAFF. In DNA, the CDR3 is TGTACCAGCACCCCGGGACAGGAGCCCATGAACACTGAAGCTTTCTTT.

A few counts support this clonotype. The rearrangement uses TRBV28 and TRBJ1-3, with 8 bases lining up with TRBD1. The germline gives CDR1 MDHEN, CDR2 SYDVKM. Trimming removed 10 bases from V and 0 bases from J; junction bases left unmatched: 17. This CDR3 contains 18 residues. The CDR3 is CATSRGIGTGTSGNTIYF. The CDR3 region has the DNA TGTGCCACGTCTAGAGGCATCGGGACAGGTACCTCTGGAAACACCATATATTTT.

The rearrangement joins TRBV10-3 to TRBJ2-7; no definite D call. The CDR3 loop spans 12 amino acids. Germline CDR1 is ENHRY and CDR2 is SYGVKD. V lost 4 bases and J 6 bases, leaving 10 bases between the germline ends. In DNA form, the CDR3 reads TGTGCCATCAGTGGAGAGCGTCTCGAGCAGTACTTC. Translating gives CAISGERLEQYF.

In its sample, this clonotype is medium-sized (0.01 to 0.1%). This chain links TRBV7-6 with TRBJ1-1; tentatively, D is TRBD1 (6 bases). Germline-derived CDR1 and CDR2 are SGHVS and FNYEAQ. The V gene lost 6 bases and the J gene lost 2 bases, with 10 bases spanning the gap. This CDR3 comprises 13 residues. This CDR3 reads CASSHRVNTEAFF. In DNA, the CDR3 is TGTGCCAGCAGTCACAGGGTAAACACTGAAGCTTTCTTT.